This T cell receptor (beta chain) was sequenced for a study of beta chain features in type 1 diabetes. Study findings and constraints: The question left open here concerned HLA type influencing TCRB rearrangement. Patients with type 1 diabetes showed fewer VDJ junction insertions and more deletions.

All of the isolated RNA was reverse transcribed, so expressed TCRB transcripts were sequenced. Libraries were prepared by immunoSEQ multiplex PCR; TCRdb keeps only in-frame clonotypes and omits some of them. The sample holds 900,000 or so clones, 15% to 20% seen once. The CDR3 length is 13 residues. Trimming stripped 3 bases from V and 3 bases from J, with 10 bases between. Germline-derived CDR1 and CDR2 are SGDLS and YYNGEE. Markers CD45RO/CCR7/CD25/CD127/CD95/CD27 served to sort CD4+ naive, central memory, regulatory and stem cell-like memory cells. As to this clone: What it recognizes is unknown.

Material for sequencing was naive CD4+ T cells from blood. This sequence originates from a woman under 30 in good health. The V call is TRBV9, the J call TRBJ2-7; tentative D call: TRBD1 (6 bases). The CDR3 is CASSDRDIYEQYF. The DNA of the CDR3 is TGTGCCAGCAGCGACCGGGACATCTACGAGCAGTACTTC.